This T cell receptor beta chain was found in a study of blood T cell repertoires in COVID-19 (dated by TCRdb to 2018 to 2020). In terms of the full investigation: Samples from collaborators originated in the United States, Italy and Spain and spanned both the acute and convalescent phases of COVID-19. HLA class I and class II types, where available, came from metadata supplied by the sample provider rather than from assay-based typing. The repertoires were released in a freely available public database intended as a resource for research on the immune response to SARS-CoV-2. Samples came from the ongoing ImmuneRACE study (first 160 participants) plus 1,254 subjects from 6 global collaborators. Sample metadata almost always included a de-identified subject ID, COVID-19 status, age in years and sex. Deeply sampled blood TCRbeta repertoires from subjects exposed to, actively infected with, or recovered from COVID-19 were included in the dataset. The material from the prospective study consisted of cDNA or gDNA derived from T cells, B-cell-depleted T cells, or PBMCs.

Study-wide conclusions, independent of this receptor: How much clinical and demographic metadata was included differed by source and by participant, and the metadata was provided uncurated.

Participants in the prospective study were enrolled through a virtual design, were aged about 18 to 100 years, and lived in 24 United States geographic areas. To assign participants to cohorts, the prospective study relied on clinical history that participants themselves reported in a screening survey and a study questionnaire. Recovered participants in ImmuneRACE Cohort 3 were defined by two consecutive negative NP/OP PCR tests, clearance by a healthcare professional, or resolution of symptoms. Each participant in the prospective study had whole blood, serum and a nasopharyngeal or oropharyngeal swab collected by mobile phlebotomists. Prospective study participants could optionally give additional blood draws and questionnaires over a roughly 2-month period. Before DNA extraction, prospective study blood samples were shipped either frozen or at room temperature. Looking up the germline V gene yields CDR1 MNHEY and CDR2 SVGAGI. Ends trimmed: V by 4 bases, J by 0 bases; bases unmatched to a gene: 7. Counted from cysteine to phenylalanine, this CDR3 has 16 amino acids. Solely the CDR3 DNA is kept, with 48 bases framed from the first base.

This clone was detected only once. What antigen it recognizes has not been identified. Base qualities are not recorded, but no much larger clone differs from it by a single base. TCRbeta CDR3 regions were amplified from genomic DNA by means of the immunoSEQ Assay, a bias-controlled multiplex PCR. On the study's bioinformatics: The number of nucleated cells in each sample was estimated by amplification of reference gene primers within the assay. To quantify the absolute abundance of each unique TCRbeta CDR3 rearrangement, sequence reads were collapsed and filtered. Productive Simpson clonality was computed per sample as the square root of Simpson's diversity index over productive rearrangements. TCRdb mirrors the immuneACCESS table, restricted to in-frame sequences. Some clones are absent from its copies; in checked studies, under half trace to an unresolved V gene, and the reason for the others is unknown. For V, J and clone size, that table is used; D and trimming come from the DNA. The sample table shows over 400,000 clones, and roughly nine tenths are seen once. The ten largest clones add up to 6.5% to 9.5% of the sample.

Sequencing was done on a sample of PBMCs or T cells enriched from blood (not recorded which). Recombination joined TRBV6-5 with TRBJ1-1, with 8 junctional bases fitting TRBD1. This sequence originates from a woman aged 55-70 years who had recovered from COVID-19. The CDR3 is CASSFTGGEMNTEAFF. The bases read TGTGCCAGCAGTTTCACAGGGGGGGAGATGAACACTGAAGCTTTCTTT.